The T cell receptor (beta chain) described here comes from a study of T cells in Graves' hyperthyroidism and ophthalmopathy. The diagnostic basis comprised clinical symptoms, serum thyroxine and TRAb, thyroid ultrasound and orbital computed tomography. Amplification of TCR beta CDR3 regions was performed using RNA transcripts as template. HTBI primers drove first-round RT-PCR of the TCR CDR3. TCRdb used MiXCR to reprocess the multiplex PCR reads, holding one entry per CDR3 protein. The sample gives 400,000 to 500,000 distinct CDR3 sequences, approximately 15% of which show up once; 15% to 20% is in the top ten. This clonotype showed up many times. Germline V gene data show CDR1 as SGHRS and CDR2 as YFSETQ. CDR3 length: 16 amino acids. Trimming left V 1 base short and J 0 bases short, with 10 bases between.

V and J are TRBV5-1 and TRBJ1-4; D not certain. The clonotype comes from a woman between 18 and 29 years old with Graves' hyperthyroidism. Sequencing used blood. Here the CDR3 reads CASSLSQPATNEKLFF. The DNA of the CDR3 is TGCGCCAGCAGCTTGAGTCAGCCTGCAACTAATGAAAAACTGTTTTTT.